Sequencing of this T cell receptor (beta chain) was carried out in a study of Ad26.COV2.S vaccination and SARS-CoV-2 variants. Germline lookup yields CDR1 MGHRA and CDR2 YSYEKL. The V and J ends lost 7 bases and 1 base respectively, with 10 bases between them. This CDR3 has 13 amino acids. Documented treatment: roughly 20 received Ad26.COV2.S at low or high dose, single or two shots; 5 received placebo; per-sample allocation not given. The samples date from day 63 after the first vaccine or placebo injection. A Boston adult aged 18-55 years was the donor. Libraries were prepared by immunoSEQ multiplex PCR; TCRdb keeps only in-frame clonotypes and omits some of them. In the table there are some 390,000 clones, approximately 90% of which are singletons.

The chain links TRBV4-1 to TRBJ1-1; D is unclear. The sequences come from peripheral blood, collected in a trial of Ad26.COV2.S vaccine versus placebo. This sequence was found in a person between 18 and 59 years old who received the Ad26.COV2.S COVID-19 vaccine or a placebo. The CDR3 sequence is CASTFLWNTEAFF. The CDR3 coding sequence is TGCGCCAGCACCTTCCTCTGGAACACTGAAGCTTTCTTT.